A single sample is the source of the 14 T cell receptor beta chains below, sequenced in a study of blood T cell repertoires in COVID-19. Data came from immunoSEQ multiplex PCR; TCRdb stores just in-frame clones and leaves some out. Among 200,000 to 250,000 clones listed, 86% were seen once. The material sequenced was peripheral blood. The source of these receptors is a woman older than 75 with COVID-19, enrolled during active disease.

The chain couples TRBV7-2 to TRBJ2-2; TRBD1 agrees at 9 bases. Germline V lookup: CDR1 SGHTA, CDR2 FQGNSA. The CDR3 contains 17 residues. After removal of 6 bases from V and 7 bases from J, the junction contained 15 bases not matched to a gene. For the CDR3, the DNA is TGTGCCAGCAGGCTCGACCGGGGACAGGGAGTTGGCGGGGAGCTGTTTTTT. Encoded protein: CASRLDRGQGVGGELFF.

The rearrangement links TRBV5-1 to TRBJ1-6; D remains unclear. CDR3 length equals 15 residues. V was pared by 1 base and J by 5 bases, with 10 bases between. Looked up from germline, CDR1 is SGHRS and CDR2 is YFSETQ. Here the CDR3 reads CASSLYGINNSPLHF. In nucleotides, the CDR3 is TGCGCCAGCAGCTTGTACGGGATTAATAATTCACCCCTCCACTTT.

The rearrangement links TRBV19 to TRBJ1-5, with 8 bases identical to TRBD1. With 3 bases clipped from V and 7 bases from J, the junction kept 5 bases outside the gene matches. The CDR3 runs 14 residues. Germline assignment: CDR1 LNHDA and CDR2 SQIVND (reference sequence). In DNA, the CDR3 is TGTGCCAGTAGTATTTGGACAGGGAACCAGCCCCAGCATTTT. It codes for CASSIWTGNQPQHF.

This clone has only one observation. V and J are TRBV9 and TRBJ2-3; D perhaps matches TRBD1 (6 bases). The length of the CDR3 is 13 residues. Per the germline V gene, CDR1 is SGDLS and CDR2 is YYNGEE. Trimming pared 4 bases from V and 10 bases from J, leaving 16 bases between. The CDR3 reads CASSSTGTQAQYF. The CDR3 DNA reads as TGTGCCAGCAGCTCAACCGGGACACAGGCGCAGTATTTT.

CDR3 in amino acids: CASSWSGGSNQPQHF. The DNA for the CDR3 is TGCGCCAGCAGCTGGAGCGGGGGTAGCAATCAGCCCCAGCATTTT. The rearrangement uses TRBV5-1 and TRBJ1-5, with D tentatively TRBD1 (5 bases). The CDR3 is made up of 15 amino acids. Trimming took 3 bases from V and 0 from J, leaving 10 bases between them. CDR1 and CDR2 from the germline V gene are SGHRS and YFSETQ.

Written as DNA, the CDR3 is TGTGCCAGCAGCTTATCCCCTCAGGGTAGGGTAAGCTATGGCTACACCTTC. Translated, it gives CASSLSPQGRVSYGYTF. J is TRBJ1-2 and V is TRBV7-9; TRBD1 is a possible D gene (5 bases). The V and J ends lost 2 bases and 4 bases respectively, with 20 bases between them. Germline V gene data show CDR1 as SEHNR and CDR2 as FQNEAQ (reference sequence). The CDR3 is made up of 17 amino acids.

The table lists this clone with a few counts. The V call is TRBV3-1 (or the pseudogene TRBV3-2), the J call TRBJ1-4; TRBD1 aligns across 8 bases. CDR3 length: 15 amino acids. From germline, CDR1 is LGHDT and CDR2 YNNKEL (reference sequence). V lost 6 bases, J lost 7 bases, and 10 bases stayed unmatched. CDR3 nucleotide sequence: TGTGCCAGCAGTCCCGACAGGGGCCTCACTGAAAAACTGTTTTTT. Its translation: CASSPDRGLTEKLFF.

The rearrangement links TRBV7-2 to TRBJ2-7; 8 nucleotides match TRBD2. The V segment lost 3 bases and the J segment 4 bases; nucleotides outside the gene matches: 5. Per germline, CDR1 SGHTA and CDR2 FQGNSA. The CDR3 is made up of 14 amino acids. CDR3 sequence: CASSFNGGAYEQYF. The CDR3 bases are TGTGCCAGCAGCTTCAACGGGGGGGCGTACGAGCAGTACTTC.

The rearrangement uses TRBV19 and TRBJ1-4; perhaps TRBD1 as D (6 bases). The CDR3 covers 14 residues. The V gene's germline CDR1 is LNHDA and CDR2 SQIVND (reference sequence). The V gene lost 5 bases and the J gene lost 10 bases, with 17 bases spanning the gap. The CDR3 bases are TGTGCCAGTAGTTCACAGGGAAAGGACTTAAAACTGTTTTTT. It codes for CASSSQGKDLKLFF.

CDR3 amino acids: CASRSLLSYEQYF. The CDR3, as DNA: TGTGCCAGCAGGTCGCTTCTATCCTACGAGCAGTACTTC. The rearrangement joins TRBV27 to TRBJ2-7, with unresolved D. The CDR3 totals 13 residues. Trimming took off 6 bases at V and 1 base at J, with 10 bases between the two ends. Germline V gives CDR1 MNHEY, CDR2 SMNVEV (reference sequence).

The chain links TRBV24-1 to TRBJ1-1, with D unclear. The germline V and J ends were trimmed by 2 bases and 1 base, with 10 bases remaining between them. This CDR3 comprises 15 residues. Germline CDR1 is KGHDR and CDR2 is SFDVKD. This CDR3 reads CATSDSGKANTEAFF. For the CDR3, the DNA is TGTGCCACCAGTGATTCAGGCAAAGCGAACACTGAAGCTTTCTTT.

The gene calls are TRBV11-2 and TRBJ1-1, with a weak D call TRBD1 (6 bases). The length of the CDR3 is 15 residues. Trimming stripped 3 bases from V and 1 base from J, with 12 bases between. Germline CDR1 reads SGHAT; CDR2 reads FQNNGV. CDR3 coding DNA: TGTGCCAGCAGCTTGGTAAAAGGGGGGAACACTGAAGCTTTCTTT. As protein: CASSLVKGGNTEAFF. Drawing the rest from reference TRBV11-2 and TRBJ1-1, the complete variable domain is EAGVAQSPRYKIIEKRQSVAFWCNPISGHATLYWYQQILGQGPKLLIQFQNNGVVDDSQLPKDRFSAERLKGVDSTLKIQPAKLEDSAVYLCASSLVKGGNTEAFFGQGTRLTVV.

V usage is TRBV19 and J usage is TRBJ2-1, with TRBD2 matching 11 bases. Trimming took 6 bases from V and 4 from J; bases not matched to a gene: 5. This CDR3 has 15 residues. Germline V lookup: CDR1 LNHDA, CDR2 SQIVND (reference sequence). The CDR3 nucleotides are TGTGCCAGTAGCTCCGGGACTAGCGGATACAATGAGCAGTTCTTC. Protein: CASSSGTSGYNEQFF.

The J gene is TRBJ2-2, the V gene TRBV7-8, with D maybe TRBD2 (7 bases). The CDR3 extends over 21 amino acids. The germline V and J ends were trimmed by 1 base and 4 bases, with 28 bases remaining between them. The germline V gene has CDR1 SGHVS and CDR2 FQNEAQ. CDR3 amino acids: CASSLDIFGGPLAPTTGELFF. In DNA, the CDR3 is TGTGCCAGCAGCTTAGACATCTTCGGGGGGCCCTTAGCACCCACCACCGGGGAGCTGTTTTTT.